The 32 T cell receptor beta chains below were found in one sample sequenced in a study of shared clonotypes between healthy human individuals. Produced via immunoSEQ multiplex PCR; TCRdb's table is partial and in-frame only. The sample holds over 2 million clones, approximately 90% seen once. The sample was naive CD4+ T cells from PBMCs. Subset denoted: CD45RA+ positively selected. The origin of the receptors is a man between 18 and 29 years old in good health. Some clones in this sample may be carry-over from other donors' samples.

The V gene is TRBV9, the J gene TRBJ2-1, with 11 bases matching TRBD2. CDR1 SGDLS and CDR2 YYNGEE come from the germline V gene. CDR3 size: 16 residues. V was pared by 4 bases and J by 9 bases, with 12 bases of the junction left unmatched. The CDR3 protein is CASSSLAGGRGAEQFF. The CDR3, as DNA: TGTGCCAGCAGCTCTCTAGCGGGAGGAAGGGGGGCTGAGCAGTTCTTC. Complete variable domain (other parts from reference TRBV9 and TRBJ2-1): DSGVTQTPKHLITATGQRVTLRCSPRSGDLSVYWYQQSLDQGLQFLIQYYNGEERAKGNILERFSAQQFPDLHSELNLSSLELGDSALYFCASSSLAGGRGAEQFFGPGTRLTVL.

In its sample, this clone was seen once. The chain recombines TRBV15 with TRBJ2-5; 9 bases are shared with TRBD2. Germline V gene sequence: CDR1 LNHNV, CDR2 YYDKDF (reference sequence). The CDR3 is 16 residues long. Trimming removed 3 bases from V and 5 bases from J; junction bases left unmatched: 10. CDR3 sequence: CATSRGTTSGWETQYF. CDR3 coding DNA: TGTGCCACCAGCAGGGGGACTACTAGCGGGTGGGAGACCCAGTACTTC.

CDR3 DNA: TGTGCCATCGGGGACCAGGTCGAGCAGTACTTC. Protein product: CAIGDQVEQYF. The chain carries TRBV28 and TRBJ2-7; TRBD1 or TRBD2 may be the D gene (5 bases each). Trimming shortened V by 10 bases and J by 6 bases, and 13 bases separated the two germline ends. CDR1 MDHEN and CDR2 SYDVKM come from the germline V gene. The CDR3 extends over 11 amino acids.

Comments on this clone: Within the sample, other DNA sequences also encode this same CDR3. The rearrangement links TRBV10-3 to TRBJ2-7; D remains ambiguous. The CDR3 spans 12 residues. Germline lookup yields CDR1 ENHRY and CDR2 SYGVKD. Trimming cost V 3 bases and J 1 base, with 4 bases left between them. This CDR3 reads CAISDGSYEQYF. The CDR3 bases are TGTGCCATCAGTGATGGTTCCTACGAGCAGTACTTC.

The chain has TRBV18 and TRBJ2-7; a weak D match, TRBD1 (7 bases). The ends were cut back, 3 bases at V and 13 bases at J, with 16 bases in the middle. CDR1 is KGHSH and CDR2 is LQKENI in the germline V gene. This CDR3 spans 12 amino acids. In nucleotides, the CDR3 is TGTGCCAGCTCACCCTCCGAGGAGGGGGCCTACTTC. It is translated as CASSPSEEGAYF.

V and J are TRBV5-1 and TRBJ2-4; TRBD1 matches at 8 bases. CDR3 size: 15 residues. Looked up from germline, CDR1 is SGHRS and CDR2 is YFSETQ. Losses at the gene ends were 4 bases for V and 4 bases for J; bases not matched to a gene: 7. The CDR3 loop reads CASSISGQGKNIQYF. CDR3 DNA: TGCGCCAGCAGCATATCTGGACAGGGAAAAAACATTCAGTACTTC.

V usage is TRBV7-9 and J usage is TRBJ2-7; maybe TRBD2 (9 bases). In germline, CDR1 is SEHNR, CDR2 FQNEAQ (reference sequence). The CDR3 covers 19 residues. The V end was cut by 3 bases, the J end by 3 bases, with 27 bases between. CDR3 in DNA: TGTGCCAGCAGCTTGCGGGGGGGATATGGACAGGGTAAAATCTACGAGCAGTACTTC. Protein: CASSLRGGYGQGKIYEQYF. The full variable domain, completed using reference TRBV7-9 and TRBJ2-7, is DTGVSQNPRHKITKRGQNVTFRCDPISEHNRLYWYRQTLGQGPEFLTYFQNEAQLEKSRLLSDRFSAERPKGSFSTLEIQRTEQGDSAMYLCASSLRGGYGQGKIYEQYFGPGTRLTVT.

Concerning this clone itself: The sample carries other DNA sequences with the same CDR3. The chain combines TRBV7-2 with TRBJ2-7, with TRBD1 identical over 8 bases. The CDR3 sequence is 14 residues long. CDR1 SGHTA and CDR2 FQGNSA come from the germline V gene. Unmatched junction bases numbered 2, after V lost 1 base and J lost 3 bases. The CDR3, as DNA: TGTGCCAGCAGCTTAGGACAGGGGATCTACGAGCAGTACTTC. This translates into CASSLGQGIYEQYF.

In the case of this clone: The sample carries other DNA sequences with the same CDR3. The chain joins TRBV5-1 to TRBJ2-7; either TRBD1 or TRBD2 may fit D (5 bases each). Deletions cut 4 bases from V and 0 bases from J, with 8 bases between. Germline V gene data show CDR1 as SGHRS and CDR2 as YFSETQ. This CDR3 spans 13 amino acids. CDR3 DNA: TGCGCCAGCAGCGGGGGAAGCTCCTACGAGCAGTACTTC. Protein sequence: CASSGGSSYEQYF.

CDR3 nucleotides: TGTGCCAGCAGCTTAGGTGGTCTAGGGAATGAGCAGTTCTTC. Translation: CASSLGGLGNEQFF. The genes are TRBV7-3 and TRBJ2-1; D is undetermined. Trimming removed 2 bases at V and 7 bases at J, with 12 bases between. The CDR3 has 14 residues. The V gene's germline CDR1 is SGHTA and CDR2 FQGTGA.

The rearrangement links TRBV2 to TRBJ2-5; 8 bases are a match to TRBD1. The CDR3 length is 15 residues. Germline CDR1 SNHLY, CDR2 FYNNEI. Trimming at V came to 4 bases and at J to 5 bases, leaving 9 bases not matched to a gene. CDR3 bases: TGTGCCAGCAGTGTGGGACAGGCGGGCATGGAGACCCAGTACTTC. Amino acids: CASSVGQAGMETQYF.

The V gene is TRBV7-9, the J gene TRBJ2-1; D unclear. Trimming left V 5 bases short and J 0 bases short, with 11 bases between. The CDR3 covers 15 residues. Germline assignment: CDR1 SEHNR and CDR2 FQNEAQ (reference sequence). CDR3 nucleotides: TGTGCCAGCAGCGAAGCTACGAGCTCCTACAATGAGCAGTTCTTC. It translates to CASSEATSSYNEQFF.

On this clone: Other nucleotide sequences in the sample specify the same CDR3. This chain connects TRBV5-1 to TRBJ2-1; D may be TRBD2 (5 bases). Germline V gives CDR1 SGHRS, CDR2 YFSETQ. The CDR3 is 14 amino acids. V lost 4 bases and J 5 bases, leaving 13 bases between the germline ends. The CDR3 DNA reads as TGCGCCAGCAGCCCTCGGGATTCCCACAATGAGCAGTTCTTC. This translates into CASSPRDSHNEQFF.

The chain joins TRBV28 to TRBJ2-3; 8 bases map to TRBD1. The CDR3 is made up of 15 amino acids. The J segment lost 5 bases and the V segment lost 4 bases, leaving 8 bases of the junction unmatched. Germline V lookup: CDR1 MDHEN, CDR2 SYDVKM. CDR3 DNA: TGTGCCAGCAGTTCCACCGGACAGGGAATAGATACGCAGTATTTT. This translates into CASSSTGQGIDTQYF.

The J gene is TRBJ2-4, the V gene TRBV7-2, with 7 nucleotides matching TRBD2. This CDR3 has 14 amino acids. V lost 4 bases, J lost 8 bases, and 8 bases stayed unmatched. Germline CDR1 SGHTA, CDR2 FQGNSA. CDR3 residues: CASSSRTSRDIQYF. CDR3 bases: TGTGCCAGCAGCTCCCGGACTAGTAGGGACATTCAGTACTTC.

This clone was seen just once. The V gene is TRBV7-9, the J gene TRBJ1-2; D ambiguous. Germline V lookup: CDR1 SEHNR, CDR2 FQNEAQ (reference sequence). V was shortened by 1 base and J by 5 bases, with 14 bases between the two germline ends. The CDR3 runs to 15 residues. The CDR3 reads CASSLGPGSSYGYTF. In DNA form, the CDR3 reads TGTGCCAGCAGCTTAGGTCCAGGCTCTTCTTATGGCTACACCTTC.

The J gene is TRBJ2-3, the V gene TRBV10-3; D call uncertain. The CDR3 is made up of 15 amino acids. V was pared by 6 bases and J by 5 bases, with 18 bases between. The germline V gene has CDR1 ENHRY and CDR2 SYGVKD. The CDR3 DNA is TGTGCCATCAGGGCCCAAGGCCGTAGAGTAGATACGCAGTATTTT. This encodes CAIRAQGRRVDTQYF.

The rearrangement joins TRBV5-1 to TRBJ2-3; 13 positions agree with TRBD2. V shed 3 bases, J shed 5 bases, and the junction held 15 bases outside the gene matches. The CDR3 sequence is 19 residues long. CDR1 is SGHRS and CDR2 is YFSETQ in the germline V gene. DNA for the CDR3: TGCGCCAGCAGCTCGGCACTAGCGGGAGGGCCGGGTGTTGGAGATACGCAGTATTTT. This sequence encodes CASSSALAGGPGVGDTQYF.

This clone has only one observation. The rearrangement links TRBV10-1 to TRBJ1-5, with TRBD1 matching 8 bases. J lost 7 bases, V lost 4 bases, and 9 bases had no gene match. The CDR3 spans 15 residues. Per the germline V gene, CDR1 is WNHNN and CDR2 is SYGVQD (reference sequence). CDR3 nucleotides: TGCGCCAGCAGTGCCTTAGGACAGGGAGGACAGCCCCAGCATTTT. It specifies CASSALGQGGQPQHF.

The chain links TRBV4-2 to TRBJ1-1; 7 bases match TRBD1. Germline assignment: CDR1 LGHNA and CDR2 YNFKEQ. This CDR3 is built from 14 residues. J was trimmed by 4 bases and V by 4 bases; bases with no gene match: 6. CDR3 sequence (DNA): TGTGCCAGCAGCCTAGGGGGCCCGGGCACTGAAGCTTTCTTT. This encodes CASSLGGPGTEAFF.

The J gene is TRBJ2-2, the V gene TRBV5-1; D unresolved. Trimming pared 5 bases from V and 2 bases from J, leaving 10 bases between. Germline CDR1 is SGHRS and CDR2 is YFSETQ. The CDR3 sequence is 14 residues long. Here the CDR3 reads CASRPTVNTGELFF. The CDR3 DNA follows: TGCGCCAGCAGGCCTACAGTAAACACCGGGGAGCTGTTTTTT. Full variable domain (remainder filled in from reference TRBV5-1 and TRBJ2-2): KAGVTQTPRYLIKTRGQQVTLSCSPISGHRSVSWYQQTPGQGLQFLFEYFSETQRNKGNFPGRFSGRQFSNSRSEMNVSTLELGDSALYLCASRPTVNTGELFFGEGSRLTVL.

V gene TRBV2 combines with J gene TRBJ2-7; TRBD1 or TRBD2 may be the D gene (5 bases each). There are 15 residues in the CDR3. In germline, CDR1 is SNHLY, CDR2 FYNNEI. Trimming stripped 5 bases from V and 3 bases from J, with 17 bases between. The CDR3 is CASSPAPGQGYEQYF. For the CDR3, the DNA is TGTGCCAGCAGTCCCGCTCCGGGGCAGGGCTACGAGCAGTACTTC.

The gene calls are TRBV7-2 and TRBJ1-3; D is undetermined. CDR1 SGHTA and CDR2 FQGNSA come from the germline V gene. V lost 6 bases and J 8 bases, leaving 17 bases between the germline ends. This CDR3 spans 14 amino acids. The DNA of the CDR3 is TGTGCCAGCAGGTCAGCCGGGGTGACGGACACCATATATTTT. Translation gives CASRSAGVTDTIYF.

The chain links TRBV5-4 to TRBJ1-4; D is possibly TRBD1 (6 bases). CDR1 and CDR2 (germline): SGHNT, YYREEE (reference sequence). V lost 7 bases and J 4 bases, leaving 20 bases between the germline ends. CDR3 length: 16 amino acids. The CDR3 coding sequence is TGTGCCAGCGGGTCGATGACGACAGGTCGTAATGAAAAACTGTTTTTT. This gives the protein CASGSMTTGRNEKLFF.

The rearrangement links TRBV7-2 to TRBJ1-5; TRBD1 matches at 10 bases. Germline assignment: CDR1 SGHTA and CDR2 FQGNSA. CDR3 length: 15 amino acids. With V trimmed by 4 bases and J by 6 bases, 6 bases remained unmatched. As DNA, the CDR3 is TGTGCCAGCAGCTCTCCGGGACAGGGGACTCAGCCCCAGCATTTT. It yields the protein CASSSPGQGTQPQHF.

On this clone: Its ends do not fully match the called genes, so a read error is possible. The V and J genes are TRBV25-1 and TRBJ2-2, with 7 bases fitting TRBD1. Germline V gene data show CDR1 as MGHDK and CDR2 as SYGVNS. The CDR3 contains 15 residues. CDR3 sequence reads: CASSESRGNPGELFF. CDR3 nucleotide sequence: TGTGCCAGCAGTGAATCCAGGGGGAACCCCGGGGAGCTGTTTTTT.

This rearrangement joins TRBV30 to TRBJ2-5; tentatively, D is TRBD1 or TRBD2 (5 bases each). V was cut by 2 bases and J by 5 bases, with 18 bases left in between. The V gene's germline CDR1 is GTSNPN and CDR2 SVGIG (reference sequence). This CDR3 region has 15 residues. DNA of the CDR3: TGTGCCTGGAGTTGGGGCCAGCGGCCTTCGGAGACCCAGTACTTC. Protein product: CAWSWGQRPSETQYF.

This chain links TRBV4-1 with TRBJ1-4; no clear D gene. The CDR3 is made up of 16 amino acids. Germline V gene sequence: CDR1 MGHRA, CDR2 YSYEKL. Trimming removed 2 bases from V and 7 bases from J, with 17 bases in between. The CDR3 is CASSQTPGSASEKLFF. The DNA for the CDR3 is TGCGCCAGCAGCCAAACCCCGGGTTCAGCTAGTGAAAAACTGTTTTTT.

The rearrangement uses TRBV6-5 and TRBJ2-1; 8 nucleotides match TRBD2. In germline, CDR1 is MNHEY, CDR2 SVGAGI. This CDR3 region has 12 residues. With 7 bases clipped from V and 9 bases from J, the junction kept 5 bases outside the gene matches. For the CDR3, the DNA is TGTGCCAGCACCCAACGGGGGGGTGAGCAGTTCTTC. Translated: CASTQRGGEQFF.

In regard to this clone: Other DNA sequences within the sample encode an identical CDR3. This sequence joins TRBV5-1 and TRBJ2-5, with TRBD2 as a possible D gene (7 bases). Per the germline V gene, CDR1 is SGHRS and CDR2 is YFSETQ. The ends were cut back, 2 bases at V and 4 bases at J, with 12 bases in the middle. This CDR3 is built from 14 residues. The CDR3 loop is CASSLVAGAETQYF. CDR3 coding DNA: TGCGCCAGCAGCTTAGTTGCGGGGGCAGAGACCCAGTACTTC.

V is TRBV6-1 and J is TRBJ2-7, with D maybe TRBD2 (6 bases). The CDR3 has 12 residues. Germline V gene sequence: CDR1 MNHNS, CDR2 SASEGT. Trimming removed 8 bases from V and 3 bases from J, with 11 bases in between. The CDR3 sequence is CASASVVYEQYF. CDR3 sequence (DNA): TGTGCCAGCGCTAGCGTAGTCTACGAGCAGTACTTC.

Written as DNA, the CDR3 is TGTGCCTGGACAGACAGCTATGGCTACACCTTC. Protein product: CAWTDSYGYTF. This sequence joins TRBV30 and TRBJ1-2, with TRBD1 as a possible D gene (5 bases). The germline CDR1 and CDR2 sequences are GTSNPN and SVGIG (reference sequence). The CDR3 length is 11 residues. Trimming took off 4 bases at V and 4 bases at J, with 7 bases between the two ends.